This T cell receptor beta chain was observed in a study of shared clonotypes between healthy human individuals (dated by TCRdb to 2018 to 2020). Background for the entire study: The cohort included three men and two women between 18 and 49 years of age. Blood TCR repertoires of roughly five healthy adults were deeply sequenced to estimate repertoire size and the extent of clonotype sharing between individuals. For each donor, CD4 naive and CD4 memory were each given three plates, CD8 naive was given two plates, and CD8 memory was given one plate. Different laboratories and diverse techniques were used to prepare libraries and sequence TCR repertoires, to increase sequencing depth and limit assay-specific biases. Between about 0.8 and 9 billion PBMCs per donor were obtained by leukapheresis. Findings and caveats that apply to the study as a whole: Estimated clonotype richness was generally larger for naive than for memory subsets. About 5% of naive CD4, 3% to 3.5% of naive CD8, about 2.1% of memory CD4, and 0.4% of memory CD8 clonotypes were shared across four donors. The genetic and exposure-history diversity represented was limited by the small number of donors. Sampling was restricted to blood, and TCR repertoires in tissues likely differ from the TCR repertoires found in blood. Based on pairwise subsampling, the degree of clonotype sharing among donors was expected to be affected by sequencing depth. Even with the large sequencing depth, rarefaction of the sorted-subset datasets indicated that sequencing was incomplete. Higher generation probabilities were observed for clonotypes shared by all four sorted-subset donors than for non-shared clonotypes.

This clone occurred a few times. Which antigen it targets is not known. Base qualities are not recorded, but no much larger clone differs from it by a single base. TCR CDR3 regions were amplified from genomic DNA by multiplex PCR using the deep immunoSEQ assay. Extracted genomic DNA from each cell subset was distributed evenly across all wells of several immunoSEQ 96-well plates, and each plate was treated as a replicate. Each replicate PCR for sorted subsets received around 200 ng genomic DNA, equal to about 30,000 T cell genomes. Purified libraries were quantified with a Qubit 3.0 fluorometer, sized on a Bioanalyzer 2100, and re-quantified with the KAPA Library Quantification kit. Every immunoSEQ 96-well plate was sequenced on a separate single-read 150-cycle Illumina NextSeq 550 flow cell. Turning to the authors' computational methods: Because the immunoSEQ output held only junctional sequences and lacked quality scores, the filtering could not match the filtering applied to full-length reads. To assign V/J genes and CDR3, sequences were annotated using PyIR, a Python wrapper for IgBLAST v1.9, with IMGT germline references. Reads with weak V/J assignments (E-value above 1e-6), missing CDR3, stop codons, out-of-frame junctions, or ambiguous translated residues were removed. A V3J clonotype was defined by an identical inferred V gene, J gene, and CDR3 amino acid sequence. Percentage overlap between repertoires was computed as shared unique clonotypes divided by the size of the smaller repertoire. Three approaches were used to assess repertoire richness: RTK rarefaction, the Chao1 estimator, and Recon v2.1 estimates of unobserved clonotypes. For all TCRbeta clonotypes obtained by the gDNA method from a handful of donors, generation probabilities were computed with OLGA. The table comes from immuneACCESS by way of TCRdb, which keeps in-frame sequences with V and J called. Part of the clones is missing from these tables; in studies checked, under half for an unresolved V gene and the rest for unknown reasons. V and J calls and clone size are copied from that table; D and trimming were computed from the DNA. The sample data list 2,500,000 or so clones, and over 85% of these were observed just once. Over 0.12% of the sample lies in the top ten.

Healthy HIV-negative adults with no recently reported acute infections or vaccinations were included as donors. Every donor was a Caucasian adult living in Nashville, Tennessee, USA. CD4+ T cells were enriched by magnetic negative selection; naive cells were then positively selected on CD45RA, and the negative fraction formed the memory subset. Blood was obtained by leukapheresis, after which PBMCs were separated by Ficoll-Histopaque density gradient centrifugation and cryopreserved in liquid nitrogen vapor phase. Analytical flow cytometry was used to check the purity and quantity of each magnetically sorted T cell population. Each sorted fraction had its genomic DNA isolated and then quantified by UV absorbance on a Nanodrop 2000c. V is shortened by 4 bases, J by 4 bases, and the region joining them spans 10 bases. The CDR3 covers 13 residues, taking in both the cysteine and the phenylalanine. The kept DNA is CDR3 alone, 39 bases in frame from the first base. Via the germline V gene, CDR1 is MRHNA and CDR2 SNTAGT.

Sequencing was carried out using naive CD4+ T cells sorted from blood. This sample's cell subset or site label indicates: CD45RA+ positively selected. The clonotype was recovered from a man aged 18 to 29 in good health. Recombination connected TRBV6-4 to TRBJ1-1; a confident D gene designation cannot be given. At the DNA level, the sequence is TGTGCCAGCAGTGTGAACAGTGCCACTGAAGCTTTCTTT. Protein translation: CASSVNSATEAFF.